The following is a T cell receptor beta chain sequence with its context. The data originate from a study of type 1 and type 2 diabetes patients. The germline V gene has CDR1 LNHDA and CDR2 SQIVND (reference sequence). Trimming left V 6 bases short and J 5 bases short, with 13 bases between. The CDR3 has 14 amino acids. The PCR template was genomic DNA. Multiplex PCR with 30 forward and 13 reverse primers amplified the TCR beta CDR3. TCRdb processed the multiplex PCR reads anew with MiXCR; each CDR3 protein has one entry. The repertoire holds around 300,000 distinct CDR3 sequences, with approximately 45% as singletons.

The clonotype comes from a man in his late teens or twenties with type 2 diabetes. The chain uses TRBV19 and TRBJ1-4; D perhaps matches TRBD1 (5 bases). The sample taken for sequencing was peripheral blood mononuclear cells (PBMCs). For the CDR3, the DNA is TGTGCCAGTAGCCGACAGAGGCCGAATGAAAAACTGTTTTTT. Amino acids: CASSRQRPNEKLFF.